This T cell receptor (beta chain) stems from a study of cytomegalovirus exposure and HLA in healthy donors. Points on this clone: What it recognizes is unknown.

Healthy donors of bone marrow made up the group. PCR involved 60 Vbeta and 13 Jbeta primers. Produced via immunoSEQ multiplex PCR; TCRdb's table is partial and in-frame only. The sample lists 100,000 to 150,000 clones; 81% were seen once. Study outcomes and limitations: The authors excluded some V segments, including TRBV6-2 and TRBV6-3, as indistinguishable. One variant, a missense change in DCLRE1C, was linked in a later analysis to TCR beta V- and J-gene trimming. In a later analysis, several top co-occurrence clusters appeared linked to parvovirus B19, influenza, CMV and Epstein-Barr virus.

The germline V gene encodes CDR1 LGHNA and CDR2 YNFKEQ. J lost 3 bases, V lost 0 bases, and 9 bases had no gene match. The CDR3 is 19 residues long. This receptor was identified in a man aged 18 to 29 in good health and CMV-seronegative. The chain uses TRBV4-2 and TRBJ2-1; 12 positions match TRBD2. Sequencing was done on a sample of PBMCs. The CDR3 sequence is CASSQDPPSSGGVYNEQFF. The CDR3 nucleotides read TGTGCCAGCAGCCAAGATCCCCCCTCTAGCGGGGGGGTCTACAATGAGCAGTTCTTC.